This T cell receptor (beta chain) was retrieved from a study of T cells after yellow fever vaccination. Broader study findings: Weaker, the secondary response peaked sooner, at day 5 versus 15.

At least ten counts were recorded for this clonotype. Its specificity is unknown. V shed 5 bases and J 7 bases; nucleotides not matched to a gene: 6. The CDR3 runs 14 residues. Making TCR cDNA involved 5'RACE template switching, which added UMIs and a universal primer site. TCRdb recomputed calls from the 5' RACE reads with MiXCR, one row per CDR3 protein. The table shows a few hundred thousand distinct CDR3 sequences, with roughly 4.3% occurring only once. The sequencing used PBMCs, collected 5 days after the yellow fever booster vaccination. This clonotype originated in a young man who received the YFV17D yellow fever vaccine. This chain connects TRBV12-3 or TRBV12-4 to TRBJ2-4, with TRBD1 identical over 9 bases. The CDR3 is CASSLPQGANIQYF. In DNA, the CDR3 is TGTGCCAGCAGTCTGCCACAGGGGGCTAACATTCAGTACTTC.